Described below is a single TCR beta chain sequence and its context. Its cognate antigen is unknown. This sequence may be a read error, since a much larger clone differs from it by one base. These data are taken from a study of T cell repertoires in cytomegalovirus infection. Study summary: CMV epitopes in the study were HLA-C-restricted (recently identified) and HLA-B-restricted (well studied). TCR beta signatures that were public indicated CMV infection and matching HLA type.

TCRdb itself ran the reads through MiXCR, one entry per CDR3 protein. The table shows hundreds of thousands of distinct CDR3 sequences, with roughly 30% occurring only once. CDR1 SGDLS and CDR2 YYNGEE come from the germline V gene. This CDR3 comprises 13 residues. The V segment lost 3 bases and the J segment 4 bases; nucleotides outside the gene matches: 2. General study points: Ex vivo responses were dominated by HLA-C-restricted CMV-specific TCR beta clonotypes.

The specimen comprised cultured CD8+ T cells from PBMCs, sampled from culture after CMV antigen stimulation. The receptor's source is a human donor in good health (CMV status not recorded). Some clones in this sample may be carry-over from other donors' samples. The chain links TRBV9 to TRBJ1-2, with 8 positions matching TRBD1. For the CDR3, the DNA is TGTGCCAGCAGCGGGACAGGGTTCTATGGCTACACCTTC. Translated, it gives CASSGTGFYGYTF.